Sequencing of this T cell receptor (beta chain) was carried out in a study of cytomegalovirus exposure and HLA in healthy donors (dated by TCRdb to 2015 to 2018). Study-level background: According to an earlier analysis of around 600 of the donors, 150 million to 200 million T cells yielded some 110 million unique TCR beta sequences and 276 Gb of sequence data. An early release that covered roughly 600 HLA-typed donors contained approximately 300 gigabases of sequencing data and tens of millions of unique TCR sequences. Of the roughly 400 genotyped donors, approximately 83% fell in the genetic ancestry cluster associated with self-reported Caucasian donors. The aim of the study was to test whether cataloging public T cell receptors could identify signatures of past pathogen exposure. The study profiled the T cell repertoires of hundreds of subjects by immunosequencing and related them to cytomegalovirus serostatus. In addition to the first cohort of 650 to 800 subjects, a separate validation cohort of 120 different subjects was used. The study combined high-throughput TCR immunosequencing, statistical association of individual TCRs with disease status, and machine learning to predict cytomegalovirus infection status. A later analysis re-examined previously published TCR beta repertoires from several hundred donors and added high-resolution HLA genotyping to investigate patterns of TCR occurrence. In the later analysis, no new phenotypic data were used to find candidate immune exposures; instead, reliance was placed on TCR beta sequences and their occurrence across donors. In an earlier analysis of roughly 600 of the donors, high-throughput TCR beta sequencing was used to judge whether each TCR beta V gene segment behaved as functional or pseudogenic. Alongside the repertoire data, information on donor age, sex, ethnicity and CMV serostatus was compiled. Genome-wide SNP genotypes for about 65% of the 666 donors were used in a later genetic analysis, which treated that subset as a discovery cohort. All discovery cohort repertoires had been generated using a single sequencing platform. HLA typing covered class I and class II loci at four-digit resolution. Typing coverage varied by locus: 629-630 donors for A, B, C, DRB1 and DQB1; roughly 560 for DQA1; about 600 for DPA1; roughly 450 for DPB1. Four to six DR-DQ haplotypes were handled as single units for association and clustering, since linkage in the cohort was strong. Among some 400 genotyped donors of the cohort, an average of roughly 240,000 unique TCR beta nucleotide sequences were sequenced per donor, roughly 18% of them non-productive.

The CDR1 and CDR2 encoded by the germline V gene (reference sequence) are MNHEY and SMNVEV. From the cysteine up to the phenylalanine, the CDR3 has a length of 17 residues. CDR3 DNA is the only sequence kept; it has 51 bases, read in frame from the first base. Germline trimming amounts to 1 base on V and 3 bases on J, with 5 as the count of junction bases outside the gene matches. Study-wide findings and limitations: Compared with the roughly 700-donor mean, donors in an Asian-associated ancestry cluster had fewer N-insertions in productive TCRs, according to a later genetic analysis. Only TCR beta chains were sequenced in this cohort, and the absence of alpha or paired-chain data limited detectable features. Specific HLA alleles were associated with some 15,000 TCR beta sequences at a false discovery rate of 0.05 in a later analysis. Because counts were too low, 15 to 20 rarely observed V segments, including chromosome 9 orphons, were left out of the earlier analysis of about 500 of the donors. In both the original and validation cohorts, the classifier was reported to diagnose cytomegalovirus status with high specificity and sensitivity. Three of the identified cytomegalovirus-associated TCR beta chains were confirmed in vitro to be specific for cytomegalovirus antigens. Assigning TCR associations to individual alleles was difficult when HLA alleles, especially DR and DQ, strongly co-occurred. A further reported finding was that TCR beta sequences accurately predicted the HLA-A and HLA-B alleles for most subjects in the first cohort. In a later analysis, the rate of TCR association differed among HLA loci, with DRB1 alleles having the most associated TCRs and HLA-C alleles having the fewest. The 87-base-pair reads could not distinguish some IMGT-functional V segments, including TRBV6-2 and TRBV6-3, so those segments were excluded. Correlated functional status among segregating V segments might reflect linkage disequilibrium, but an unknown experimental factor could not be ruled out. Roughly uniform sequencing depth across donors was assumed in presence/absence analyses, although this assumption may not hold. The study listed 150 to 200 TCR beta chains as associated with cytomegalovirus. According to the authors, the approach could potentially be generalized to other disease states and immunological phenotypes. Because HLA typing was missing for some donors at each locus, association tests included only the typed subset. In a later analysis, HLA-associated TCR beta chains showed more clonal expansion and lower generation probabilities than non-associated chains that were equally common. Immune exposure information for the cohort was limited to CMV serostatus. A later analysis reported that several top co-occurrence clusters appeared linked to parvovirus B19, influenza, CMV and Epstein-Barr virus. A cluster of highly shared sequence variants was judged likely to represent a technical artifact of the sequencing pipeline. While some public TCRs were present in many individuals, most TCR sequences turned up only very rarely across donors. Broadly in line with IMGT annotations, most TCR beta V segments showed up in productive rearrangements about 90% or about 30% of the time in an earlier analysis of some 590 of the donors. Most CMV-associated TCR beta chains appeared to be HLA-restricted in a later analysis, and the HLA associations seemed to be driven largely by CMV exposure. In a later genetic analysis, a missense DCLRE1C variant was associated with V-gene and J-gene trimming of TCR beta chains, and the association was replicated in an independent cohort.

To note about this clone: What this receptor recognizes is not known. Base qualities are not recorded, but no much larger clone differs from it by a single base.

The cohort comprised 666 healthy bone marrow donors. All cohort members were sampled while nominally healthy, although unrecorded immune exposures were likely present. The donor was CMV seropositive and belonged to the group of 250 to 350 seropositive cohort members. A peripheral blood sample was collected from each donor, and TCR beta sequencing was performed on peripheral blood mononuclear cells. The Qiagen DNeasy Blood Extraction Kit was used to extract genomic DNA from the blood cell samples. Library generation was performed with the immunoSEQ multiplex PCR assay. The multiplex PCR relied on a mix of 60 forward primers for TCR Vbeta segments and 13 reverse primers for TCR Jbeta segments. Amplification of the CDR3 region of rearranged TCR beta genes was performed with a multiplex PCR assay on genomic DNA. On the Illumina HiSeq System, the amplified TCR beta libraries were sequenced as 87-base-pair reads. In the paper's pipeline: A later analysis tallied around 82 million unique TCR beta chains across the approximately 670 repertoires, and roughly 11 million of those chains were shared by two or more donors. To remove PCR and sequencing errors, raw reads were error-corrected and collapsed into unique sequences using a nearest-neighbor algorithm that merged closely related sequences. Alignment of CDR3 sequences to IMGT reference sequences was used to assign V, D and J gene segments. For a sequence to be retained, at least a six-nucleotide match to both a V gene segment and a J gene segment was required. A rearrangement was called productive if the CDR3 had no stop codons and remained in frame with V and J, and every other rearrangement was called non-productive. CDR3 was defined according to IMGT convention as the region running from the second conserved V-encoded cysteine to the conserved J-encoded phenylalanine. In an earlier analysis of some 550 of the donors, sequences lacking an unambiguous match to a single V gene segment were excluded. In an earlier analysis of approximately 590 of the donors, V segments were called functional above 56.7% productive rearrangements and were called segregating when the between-donor standard deviation exceeded 5%. A statistical classification framework was built to diagnose cytomegalovirus status from the catalog of TCR beta chain sequences. A later analysis assigned V and J genes by comparing TCR nucleotide sequences with IMGT/GENE-DB human TR gene sequences. The TCRdist pipeline was used in a later analysis to assign CDR3 sequences and most-parsimonious VDJ recombination scenarios. In a later analysis, each TCR beta chain was defined by its CDR3 amino acid sequence together with its V-gene family, and reads without a unique V-gene family were excluded. To address suspected cross-contamination and a sequencing artifact, a later analysis removed some 620 highly shared, low-generation-probability nucleotide sequences. In a later analysis, a clonal expansion index was calculated for each public chain from normalized within-repertoire ranks of inferred template counts. In a later analysis, generation probabilities were computed with a VDJ recombination model fitted to out-of-frame rearrangements, and the resulting probabilities were checked against IGoR. In a later analysis, TCR-TCR, TCR-HLA and TCR-CMV co-occurrence was scored with hypergeometric tests, and a repertoire-size bias correction was applied to TCR pairs. A later analysis estimated false discovery rates by permuting HLA or CMV assignments 20 times. A later analysis grouped co-occurring TCRs with DBSCAN, adding TCRdist sequence similarity when clustering within HLA-allele-positive subsets. Repertoires with fewer than 30,000 or more than 120,000 public chains were left out of co-occurrence clustering, as were roughly five repertoires with anomalous nucleotide sharing. The source is immuneACCESS, and TCRdb retained only in-frame sequences with V and J called. Part of the clones is not carried over; for the studies checked, unresolved V genes explain less than half of this, and the remainder is unexplained. V, J and clone size were drawn from that table, and D and trimming were deduced from the DNA. For this sample the table gives 200,000 to 250,000 clones, of which 77% were detected only once. The ten most abundant clones make up roughly 2.5% of the sample.

Sequenced material: PBMCs. The receptor was isolated from a woman aged 55-70 years in good health and CMV-seropositive. This sequence uses TRBV27 and TRBJ2-2; 10 of the junction bases match TRBD1. The sequenced DNA: TGTGCCAGCAGTTTATTCGGACAGGGGGGGGACACCGGGGAGCTGTTTTTT. The resulting protein is CASSLFGQGGDTGELFF.